Below are 10 T cell receptor beta chains sequenced from a single sample in a study of radiation and T cells in renal cell carcinoma. Time point specified: baseline pretreatment blood. As for treatment: 15 Gy SBRT to primary tumor, nephrectomy 4 weeks later. The data were produced by immunoSEQ multiplex PCR, yet TCRdb's version contains in-frame clones alone and is incomplete. The data show about 91,000 clones, 70% to 85% seen once. The sample here was blood, taken from a patient whose treatment included radiotherapy and nephrectomy. These receptors were collected from a man in his sixties with renal cell carcinoma.

V usage is TRBV9 and J usage is TRBJ2-1, with 10 bases that match TRBD2. J gave up 8 bases and V 0 bases, and 8 bases lay outside the gene matches. The CDR3 loop spans 16 amino acids. CDR1 and CDR2 (germline): SGDLS, YYNGEE. CDR3 region: CASSVDPSGSPHEQFF. Here the CDR3 DNA reads TGTGCCAGCAGCGTAGATCCTAGCGGGAGCCCCCATGAGCAGTTCTTC.

This clone showed up just a few times. The chain carries TRBV9 and TRBJ2-7, with 8 bases aligning to TRBD1. The CDR3 has 16 residues. Losses at the gene ends were 2 bases for V and 2 bases for J; bases not matched to a gene: 9. Germline values: CDR1 SGDLS, CDR2 YYNGEE. CDR3 protein: CASSVSSQGAPYEQYF. In DNA, the CDR3 is TGTGCCAGCAGCGTCTCCTCTCAGGGGGCCCCCTACGAGCAGTACTTC.

This chain connects TRBV6-6 to TRBJ2-5, with 10 bases identical to TRBD1. CDR3 length: 14 residues. Germline V gives CDR1 MNHNY, CDR2 SVGAGI (reference sequence). V gave up 4 bases and J gave up 3 bases; unmatched junction bases: 2. CDR3 region: CASSSDRGKETQYF. In nucleotides, the CDR3 is TGTGCCAGCAGTTCGGACAGGGGGAAAGAGACCCAGTACTTC.

The genes are TRBV7-9 and TRBJ2-7, with 8 bases identical to TRBD2. Losses at the gene ends were 1 base for V and 3 bases for J; bases not matched to a gene: 5. Germline CDR1 reads SEHNR; CDR2 reads FQNEAQ (reference sequence). This CDR3 has 15 residues. This CDR3 is CASSLVGGRSYEQYF. In nucleotides, the CDR3 is TGTGCCAGCAGCTTAGTGGGCGGGAGGAGCTACGAGCAGTACTTC.

The rearrangement links TRBV6-1 to TRBJ2-3; D is unclear. This CDR3 has 14 amino acids. The V gene lost 6 bases and the J gene lost 2 bases, with 12 bases spanning the gap. Germline V CDR1 and CDR2: MNHNS, SASEGT. This CDR3 is CASSIDQFTDTQYF. CDR3 nucleotide sequence: TGTGCCAGCAGCATCGACCAATTCACAGATACGCAGTATTTT.

The chain is built from TRBV7-2 and TRBJ1-5; D is possibly TRBD1 (5 bases). Trimming shortened V by 1 base and J by 7 bases, and 11 bases separated the two germline ends. The CDR3 is made up of 14 amino acids. The V gene's germline CDR1 is SGHTA and CDR2 FQGNSA. CDR3 region: CASSLVAGSQPQHF. CDR3 coding DNA: TGTGCCAGCAGCTTAGTGGCAGGGAGCCAGCCCCAGCATTTT. Based on the CDR3 plus reference TRBV7-2 and TRBJ1-5, the full variable domain is GAGVSQSPSNKVTEKGKDVELRCDPISGHTALYWYRQSLGQGLEFLIYFQGNSAPDKSGLPSDRFSAERTGGSVSTLTIQRTQQEDSAVYLCASSLVAGSQPQHFGDGTRLSIL.

The V gene is TRBV5-6, the J gene TRBJ2-5; D tentatively reads TRBD1 or TRBD2 (5 bases each). The CDR3 has 15 residues. The germline V gene has CDR1 SGHDT and CDR2 YYEEEE. V was cut by 0 bases and J by 9 bases, with 18 bases left in between. Here the CDR3 DNA reads TGTGCCAGCAGCTTGGGGGGGATGACGACGAGGGCCCAGTACTTC. This encodes CASSLGGMTTRAQYF.

This rearrangement joins TRBV18 to TRBJ1-1; D remains unclear. The CDR3 length is 14 residues. CDR1 KGHSH and CDR2 LQKENI come from the germline V gene. V was shortened by 6 bases and J by 0 bases, with 11 bases between the two germline ends. The chain's CDR3 is CASSPDGMNTEAFF. CDR3 DNA sequence: TGTGCCAGCTCCCCCGACGGCATGAACACTGAAGCTTTCTTT. The full variable domain, rest sourced from reference TRBV18 and TRBJ1-1, is NAGVMQNPRHLVRRRGQEARLRCSPMKGHSHVYWYRQLPEEGLKFMVYLQKENIIDESGMPKERFSAEFPKEGPSILRIQQVVRGDSAAYFCASSPDGMNTEAFFGQGTRLTVV.

The V call is TRBV2, the J call TRBJ2-3, with 11 nucleotides matching TRBD2. V gave up 6 bases and J gave up 2 bases; unmatched junction bases: 10. CDR3 length: 17 residues. Looked up from germline, CDR1 is SNHLY and CDR2 is FYNNEI. This chain's CDR3 is CASRPRLAGSLTDTQYF. DNA for the CDR3: TGTGCCAGCAGACCACGACTAGCGGGAAGCCTCACAGATACGCAGTATTTT.

The chain carries TRBV10-2 and TRBJ2-7, with unresolved D. Deletions cut 3 bases from V and 0 bases from J, with 18 bases between. The length of the CDR3 is 17 residues. Germline CDR1 is WSHSY and CDR2 is SAAADI. The CDR3 region has the DNA TGCGCCAGCAGTGACCCACGAATGGTCTGGAACTCCTACGAGCAGTACTTC. This encodes CASSDPRMVWNSYEQYF.